This TCR beta chain was retrieved from a study of cytomegalovirus exposure and HLA in healthy donors. Study in general: A subsequent analysis reported that the 120 or so validation repertoires were produced on the same platform that had also been used for the 600 to 800 first-cohort repertoires.

Germline V gives CDR1 DFQATT, CDR2 SNEGSKA (reference sequence). The length of the CDR3 is 11 residues. V dropped 6 bases and J dropped 2; count of bases not matched to a gene: 1. Produced via immunoSEQ multiplex PCR; TCRdb's table is partial and in-frame only. The sample includes 50,000 to 65,000 clones, roughly 94% of them seen just once. The donors were in the approximately 120-subject validation cohort, distinct from the 666-subject first cohort. The source is a woman between 18 and 29 years old in good health and CMV-seropositive. This sequence joins TRBV20-1 and TRBJ2-7; the match to TRBD2 covers 7 bases. Sequenced material: PBMCs. The DNA for the CDR3 is TGCAGTGCAGGGAGGGCCTACGAGCAGTACTTC. Protein product: CSAGRAYEQYF.